Listed below are T cell receptor beta chains from one sample, sequenced in a study of control samples from healthy donors and cancer patients. Only in-frame clones appear in the TCRdb table, and some are missing; sequencing was by immunoSEQ multiplex PCR. The sample lists about 130,000 clones; about nine tenths were seen once. The sample consisted of blood. These receptors were collected from a man in his forties or fifties in good health. Both conserved end residues are part of each CDR3. A D gene is named only where the DNA matches it firmly. Clone size is stated in some rows and not others, as once, few, many or a class when expanded.

TRBV7-2	.	TRBJ1-1	.	CASSLGSAGTEAFF	TGTGCCAGCAGCTTAGGATCAGCAGGGACTGAAGCTTTCTTT
TRBV19	.	TRBJ2-7	.	CASSYRDGHYEQYF	TGTGCCAGTAGTTACCGGGACGGACACTACGAGCAGTACTTC
TRBV30	TRBD1	TRBJ1-2	.	CAWSAGGWDYTF	TGTGCCTGGAGTGCAGGGGGCTGGGACTACACCTTC
TRBV27	TRBD2	TRBJ2-3	.	CASSASVRGGTDTQYF	TGTGCCAGCAGTGCATCGGTGCGGGGGGGCACAGATACGCAGTATTTT
TRBV4-1	.	TRBJ2-7	.	CASSQDRVEQYF	TGCGCCAGCAGCCAAGATCGAGTAGAGCAGTACTTC
TRBV5-1	.	TRBJ1-2	once	CASSLRADYGYTF	TGCGCCAGCAGCTTGCGGGCTGACTATGGCTACACCTTC
TRBV7-8	.	TRBJ2-5	.	CASSLGIMGETQYF	TGTGCCAGCAGCTTGGGTATTATGGGGGAGACCCAGTACTTC
TRBV7-8	.	TRBJ2-1	.	CASSPRDGTYNEQFF	TGTGCCAGCAGCCCTCGGGACGGAACTTACAATGAGCAGTTCTTC
TRBV27	.	TRBJ2-2	.	CASSPNSGELFF	TGTGCCAGCAGCCCCAATTCCGGGGAGCTGTTTTTT
TRBV5-4	TRBD1	TRBJ1-4	.	CASSLTGTGDEKLFF	TGTGCCAGCAGCTTGACCGGGACAGGGGACGAAAAACTGTTTTTT
TRBV5-1	TRBD1	TRBJ1-5	.	CASSLGTGDRQPQHF	TGCGCCAGCAGCTTGGGGACAGGGGATAGGCAGCCCCAGCATTTT
TRBV2	.	TRBJ1-2	.	CASRAGAGVQANYGYTF	TGTGCCAGCAGGGCTGGGGCCGGGGTTCAAGCTAACTATGGCTACACCTTC
TRBV11-2	.	TRBJ2-5	.	CASSLGREAIETQYF	TGTGCCAGCAGCTTAGGCAGGGAAGCTATCGAGACCCAGTACTTC
TRBV24-1	.	TRBJ2-7	.	CATSSLYEQYF	TGTGCCACCAGCAGTCTCTACGAGCAGTACTTC
TRBV6-1	.	TRBJ2-1	.	CASSDRGRVNEQFF	TGTGCCAGCAGTGACCGAGGACGGGTCAATGAGCAGTTCTTC
TRBV2	.	TRBJ1-1	few	CASTQAYWDYTEAFF	TGTGCCAGCACCCAGGCCTATTGGGATTACACTGAAGCTTTCTTT
TRBV7-6	TRBD1	TRBJ2-3	.	CASSLVGTGLWDTQYF	TGTGCCAGCAGCTTAGTAGGGACAGGGTTATGGGATACGCAGTATTTT
TRBV6-6	.	TRBJ1-3	.	CASMSGGNTIYF	TGTGCCAGCATGTCTGGGGGAAACACCATATATTTT
TRBV9	TRBD1	TRBJ1-2	.	CASSAGDRGVLVDGYTF	TGTGCCAGCAGCGCCGGGGACAGGGGAGTTCTTGTTGATGGCTACACCTTC
TRBV14	.	TRBJ2-3	.	CASSQDLGVSTDTQYF	TGTGCCAGCAGCCAAGATTTGGGGGTGAGCACAGATACGCAGTATTTT
TRBV5-4	.	TRBJ2-7	once	CASSLAGPYEQYF	TGTGCCAGCAGCTTGGCCGGCCCCTACGAGCAGTACTTC
TRBV7-9	.	TRBJ1-2	once	CASSFRADGYTF	TGTGCCAGCAGCTTCCGGGCGGATGGCTACACCTTC
TRBV29-1	.	TRBJ2-3	.	CSVRRDPHGPDTQYF	TGCAGCGTGCGCCGGGACCCCCATGGGCCAGATACGCAGTATTTT